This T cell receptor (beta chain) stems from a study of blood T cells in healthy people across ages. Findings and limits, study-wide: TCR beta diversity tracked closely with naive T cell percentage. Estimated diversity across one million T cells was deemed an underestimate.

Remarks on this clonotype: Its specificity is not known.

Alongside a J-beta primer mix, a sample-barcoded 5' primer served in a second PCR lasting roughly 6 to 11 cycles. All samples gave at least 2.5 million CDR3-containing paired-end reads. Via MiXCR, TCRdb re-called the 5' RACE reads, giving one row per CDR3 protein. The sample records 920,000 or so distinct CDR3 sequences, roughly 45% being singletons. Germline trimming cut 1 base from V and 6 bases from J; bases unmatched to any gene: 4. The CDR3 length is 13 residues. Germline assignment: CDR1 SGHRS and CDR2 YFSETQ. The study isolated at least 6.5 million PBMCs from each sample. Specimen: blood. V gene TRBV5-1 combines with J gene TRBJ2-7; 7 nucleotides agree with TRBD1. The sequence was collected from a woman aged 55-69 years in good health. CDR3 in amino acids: CASSLTGAVEQYF. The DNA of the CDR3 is TGCGCCAGCAGCTTGACAGGGGCGGTCGAGCAGTACTTC.